The T cell receptor beta chain described here comes from a study of blood T cells in healthy people across ages. Study-level points and caveats: Across the age range, TCR beta diversity per million T cells fell in a roughly linear way. More naive CD4+ cells and higher diversity were found in long-lived than in aged donors.

Details on this clonotype: Its specificity is unknown.

The germline gives CDR1 MDHEN, CDR2 SYDVKM. Germline trimming cut 6 bases from V and 5 bases from J; bases unmatched to any gene: 8. The CDR3 spans 14 residues. A minimum of 7 million PBMCs was isolated per sample. Through a sample-barcoded 5' primer and a J-beta primer mix, a second PCR was run for roughly 7 to 11 cycles. From the 5' RACE reads, TCRdb called clonotypes with MiXCR, one entry per CDR3 protein. This table holds roughly 1.4 million distinct CDR3 sequences, 59% found once. The V call is TRBV28, the J call TRBJ1-2; 8 bases are a match to TRBD1. The sequence derives from a man between 18 and 35 years old in good health. The sequenced sample consisted of blood. CDR3 region: CASRDRAGYYGYTF. CDR3 DNA: TGTGCCAGCAGGGACAGGGCGGGGTATTATGGCTACACCTTC.